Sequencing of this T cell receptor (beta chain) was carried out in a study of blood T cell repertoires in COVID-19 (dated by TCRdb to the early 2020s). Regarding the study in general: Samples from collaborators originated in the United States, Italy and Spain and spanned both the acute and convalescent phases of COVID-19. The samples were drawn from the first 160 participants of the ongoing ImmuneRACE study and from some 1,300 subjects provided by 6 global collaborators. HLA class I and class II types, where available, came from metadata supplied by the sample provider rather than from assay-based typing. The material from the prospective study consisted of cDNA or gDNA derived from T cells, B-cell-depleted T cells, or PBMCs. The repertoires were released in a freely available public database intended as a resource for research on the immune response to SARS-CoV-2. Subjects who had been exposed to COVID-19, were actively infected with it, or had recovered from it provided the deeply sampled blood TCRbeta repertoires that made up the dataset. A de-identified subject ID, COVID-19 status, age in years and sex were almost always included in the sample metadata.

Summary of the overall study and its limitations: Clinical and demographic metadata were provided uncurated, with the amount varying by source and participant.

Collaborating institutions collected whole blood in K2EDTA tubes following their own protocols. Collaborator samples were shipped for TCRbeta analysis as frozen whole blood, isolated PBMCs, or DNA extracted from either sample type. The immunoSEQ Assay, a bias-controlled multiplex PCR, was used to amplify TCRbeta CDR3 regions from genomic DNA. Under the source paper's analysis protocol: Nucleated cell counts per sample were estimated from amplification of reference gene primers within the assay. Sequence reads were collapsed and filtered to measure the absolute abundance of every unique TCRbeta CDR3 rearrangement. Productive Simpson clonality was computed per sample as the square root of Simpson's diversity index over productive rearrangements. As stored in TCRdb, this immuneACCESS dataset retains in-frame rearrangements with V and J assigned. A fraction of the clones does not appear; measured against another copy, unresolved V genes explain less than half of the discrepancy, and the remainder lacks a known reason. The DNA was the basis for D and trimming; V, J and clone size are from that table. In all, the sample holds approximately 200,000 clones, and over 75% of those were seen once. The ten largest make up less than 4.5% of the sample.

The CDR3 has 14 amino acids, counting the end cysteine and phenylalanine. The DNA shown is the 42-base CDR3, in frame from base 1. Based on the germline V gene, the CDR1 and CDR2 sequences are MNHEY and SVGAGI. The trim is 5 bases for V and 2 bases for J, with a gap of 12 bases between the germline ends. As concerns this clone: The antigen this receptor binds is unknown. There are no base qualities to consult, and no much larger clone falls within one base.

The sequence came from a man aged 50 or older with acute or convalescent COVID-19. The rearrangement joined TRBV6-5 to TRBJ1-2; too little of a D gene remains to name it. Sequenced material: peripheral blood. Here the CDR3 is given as CASSPRGGNYGYTF. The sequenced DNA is TGTGCCAGCAGTCCTCGTGGAGGAAACTATGGCTACACCTTC.